These 18 T cell receptor beta chains share one sample of origin, sequenced in a study of blood T cells in healthy people across ages. The use of a sample-barcoded 5' primer and a J-beta primer mix characterized a second PCR of about 7 to 12 cycles. TCRdb ran MiXCR on the 5' RACE reads and lists one entry per CDR3 protein. The repertoire has 870,000 or so distinct CDR3 sequences, around 30% of them found once; the top ten carry approximately 15%. Sequencing was done on a sample of blood. Every receptor here comes from an elderly woman in good health.

About this clonotype itself: With a much larger clone just one base away, this may be a read error. The V call is TRBV7-2, the J call TRBJ2-7, with 7 bases aligning to TRBD2. Germline CDR1 and CDR2: SGHTA and FQGNSA. With 3 bases clipped from V and 5 bases from J, the junction kept 7 bases outside the gene matches. The CDR3 has 14 amino acids. The CDR3 nucleotides read TGTGCCAGCAGCTTGGGCGGGGGATACGACGAGCAGTACTTC. Translating it yields CASSLGGGYDEQYF. Full variable domain (rest looked up from reference TRBV7-2 and TRBJ2-7): GAGVSQSPSNKVTEKGKDVELRCDPISGHTALYWYRQSLGQGLEFLIYFQGNSAPDKSGLPSDRFSAERTGGSVSTLTIQRTQQEDSAVYLCASSLGGGYDEQYFGPGTRLTVT.

J is TRBJ1-2 and V is TRBV27, with a tentative D call TRBD1 (6 bases). Between the trimmed V and J ends, which lost 3 bases and 2 bases, there was a span of 10 bases. The CDR3 covers 14 residues. Germline CDR1 is MNHEY and CDR2 is SMNVEV (reference sequence). In DNA form, the CDR3 reads TGTGCCAGCAGTTTCTCTGGGGGCAACTATGGCTACACCTTC. It translates to CASSFSGGNYGYTF.

Ten or more counts support this clonotype. The genes are TRBV7-9 and TRBJ1-1, with D hard to call. The ends were cut back, 6 bases at V and 2 bases at J, with 13 bases in the middle. This CDR3 has 14 amino acids. CDR1 SEHNR and CDR2 FQNEAQ come from the germline V gene (reference sequence). The CDR3 DNA is TGTGCCAGCAGTTACAGCGATCCTAACACTGAAGCTTTCTTT. It encodes CASSYSDPNTEAFF.

V usage is TRBV5-1 and J usage is TRBJ1-1, with TRBD1 matching 9 bases. This CDR3 has 15 amino acids. V gave up 3 bases and J gave up 1 base; unmatched junction bases: 4. Germline lookup yields CDR1 SGHRS and CDR2 YFSETQ. CDR3 nucleotides: TGCGCCAGCAGCTGGTCGGGACAGGGGAACACTGAAGCTTTCTTT. Amino acids: CASSWSGQGNTEAFF.

V gene TRBV20-1 combines with J gene TRBJ1-6; 7 bases line up with TRBD1. With V trimmed by 0 bases and J by 8 bases, 7 bases remained unmatched. The CDR3 sequence is 15 residues long. Germline V CDR1 and CDR2: DFQATT, SNEGSKA (reference sequence). Here the CDR3 reads CSARDPGRGDSPLHF. The CDR3 nucleotides read TGCAGTGCTAGAGATCCGGGCAGGGGGGATTCACCCCTCCACTTT.

This rearrangement joins TRBV12-3 or TRBV12-4 to TRBJ2-5; 14 nucleotides line up with TRBD2. CDR3 length: 15 residues. With V trimmed by 10 bases and J by 4 bases, 8 bases remained unmatched. This CDR3 reads CATRLAGGHGETQYF. In nucleotides, the CDR3 is TGTGCCACCAGACTAGCGGGGGGGCATGGAGAGACCCAGTACTTC.

This clonotype was detected ten times or more. This chain joins TRBV6-2 or TRBV6-3 and TRBJ2-7; D is uncertain. V was shortened by 2 bases and J by 1 base, with 6 bases between the two germline ends. The CDR3 sequence is 13 residues long. Germline V gene sequence: CDR1 MNHEY, CDR2 SVGEGT. The CDR3 nucleotides are TGTGCCAGCAGTTACGGTGGTTCCTACGAGCAGTACTTC. This sequence encodes CASSYGGSYEQYF.

The chain couples TRBV5-1 to TRBJ2-5; possible D gene TRBD2, 7 bases. This CDR3 has 16 amino acids. CDR1 SGHRS and CDR2 YFSETQ come from the germline V gene. Trimming took off 0 bases at V and 5 bases at J, with 17 bases between the two ends. CDR3 residues: CASSLGRRGASETQYF. CDR3 DNA sequence: TGCGCCAGCAGCTTGGGGAGACGGGGGGCTTCGGAGACCCAGTACTTC.

This clonotype has only a few counts. A much larger clone lies one base from this, so it may be a read error. This chain joins TRBV12-3 or TRBV12-4 and TRBJ2-3; D gene uncertain. V was clipped by 4 bases and J by 0 bases, with 11 bases between them. CDR3 size: 15 residues. The DNA for the CDR3 is TGTGCCAGCAGTTCATTTGGAGAGAGCACAGATACGCAGTATTTT. It specifies CASSSFGESTDTQYF.

Notes on this clonotype: It may be a read error: a sequence one base away is much more abundant. The gene calls are TRBV29-1 and TRBJ2-1; TRBD2 is a possible D gene (6 bases). V was cut by 7 bases and J by 7 bases, with 14 bases left in between. Germline V CDR1 and CDR2: SQVTM, ANQGSEA. The CDR3 contains 12 residues. CDR3: CSGRGSLNEQFF. Written as DNA, the CDR3 is TGCAGCGGGAGGGGCTCCCTAAATGAGCAGTTCTTC.

On this clonotype itself: A much bigger clone sits one base away, suggesting this may be a read error. This chain connects TRBV20-1 to TRBJ2-5; 7 bases map to TRBD1. Germline CDR1 DFQATT, CDR2 SNEGSKA (reference sequence). This CDR3 spans 14 amino acids. The CDR3 protein is CSTRDVAGGETQYF. CDR3 nucleotide sequence: TGCAGTACTAGAGATGTCGCAGGGGGAGAGACCCAGTACTTC.

This clonotype has just a few counts. At one end the junction does not follow the germline gene, possibly because of a read error. V and J are TRBV10-3 and TRBJ1-2; D remains unclear. The CDR3 runs 11 residues. Germline loops: CDR1 ENHRY, CDR2 SYGVKD. This CDR3 reads CVISDFDGYTF. For the CDR3, the DNA is TGTGTCATCAGTGATTTTGATGGCTACACCTTC.

This clonotype was counted many times. The chain links TRBV14 to TRBJ2-7; possibly TRBD2 for D (5 bases). CDR1 and CDR2 (germline): SGHDN, FVKESK. The CDR3 extends over 15 amino acids. The V and J ends lost 1 base and 3 bases respectively, with 13 bases between them. Here the CDR3 reads CASSQGPGNNYEQYF. CDR3 nucleotides: TGTGCCAGCAGCCAAGGTCCCGGGAACAACTACGAGCAGTACTTC.

This clonotype was seen a few times. The chain carries TRBV27 and TRBJ1-1; a weak D match, TRBD1 (6 bases). This CDR3 is built from 13 residues. Trimming left V 7 bases short and J 3 bases short, with 12 bases between. Looked up from germline, CDR1 is MNHEY and CDR2 is SMNVEV (reference sequence). As DNA, the CDR3 is TGTGCCAGCAAAGGCTACAGGGACACTGAAGCTTTCTTT. Its protein product is CASKGYRDTEAFF.

This clonotype was observed a few times. The chain has TRBV9 and TRBJ1-1; D is possibly TRBD1 (5 bases). Germline CDR1 reads SGDLS; CDR2 reads YYNGEE. V lost 0 bases and J lost 6, with 24 bases in between. The CDR3 spans 18 residues. The DNA of the CDR3 is TGTGCCAGCAGCGTAGTTGGACCCGGACACCGCTTCGGGGCTGAAGCTTTCTTT. It translates to CASSVVGPGHRFGAEAFF.

This clonotype appeared many times. The chain couples TRBV5-1 to TRBJ2-3; possibly TRBD1 for D (6 bases). The germline V and J ends were trimmed by 7 bases and 1 base, with 16 bases remaining between them. The length of the CDR3 is 15 residues. Germline CDR1 is SGHRS and CDR2 is YFSETQ. The CDR3 DNA sequence: TGCGCCAGCTTACGGACAGCCCTGGGCACAGATACGCAGTATTTT. Amino acid sequence: CASLRTALGTDTQYF.

The chain carries TRBV5-6 and TRBJ1-5; D unresolved. Trimming cost V 4 bases and J 2 bases, with 10 bases left between them. This CDR3 spans 14 amino acids. Looked up from germline, CDR1 is SGHDT and CDR2 is YYEEEE. The CDR3 region has the DNA TGTGCCAGCAGCCAACGGACGGGCAATCAGCCCCAGCATTTT. Protein: CASSQRTGNQPQHF.

This clonotype was counted ten times or more. The chain joins TRBV20-1 to TRBJ2-1, with D possibly called TRBD1 or TRBD2 (5 bases each). The CDR3 covers 14 residues. V dropped 6 bases and J dropped 7 bases, with 19 bases sitting between them. Germline lookup yields CDR1 DFQATT and CDR2 SNEGSKA (reference sequence). DNA for the CDR3: TGCAGTGCCGGGCCCCCCAGAGGGGATAATGAGCAGTTCTTC. As protein: CSAGPPRGDNEQFF.